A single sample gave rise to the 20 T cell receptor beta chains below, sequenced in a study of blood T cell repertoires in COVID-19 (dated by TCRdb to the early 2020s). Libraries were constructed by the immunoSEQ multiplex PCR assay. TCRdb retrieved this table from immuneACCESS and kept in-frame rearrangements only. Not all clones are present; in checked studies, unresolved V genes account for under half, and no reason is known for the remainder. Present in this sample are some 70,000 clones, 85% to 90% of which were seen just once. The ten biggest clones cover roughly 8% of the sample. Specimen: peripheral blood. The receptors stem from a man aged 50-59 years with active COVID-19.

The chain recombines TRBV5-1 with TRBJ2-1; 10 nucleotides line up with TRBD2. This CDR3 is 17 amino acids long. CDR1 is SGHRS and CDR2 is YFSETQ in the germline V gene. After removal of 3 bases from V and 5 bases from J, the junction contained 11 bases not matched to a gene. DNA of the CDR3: TGCGCCAGCAGCTCCGACCACCTAGCGGGGGCCCACAATGAGCAGTTCTTC. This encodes CASSSDHLAGAHNEQFF.

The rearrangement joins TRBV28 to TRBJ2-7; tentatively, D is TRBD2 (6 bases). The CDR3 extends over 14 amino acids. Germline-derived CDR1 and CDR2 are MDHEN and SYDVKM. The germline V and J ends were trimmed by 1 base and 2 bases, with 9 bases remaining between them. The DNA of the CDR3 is TGTGCCAGCAGTTTATCTAGCGCTGCCTACGAGCAGTACTTC. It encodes CASSLSSAAYEQYF.

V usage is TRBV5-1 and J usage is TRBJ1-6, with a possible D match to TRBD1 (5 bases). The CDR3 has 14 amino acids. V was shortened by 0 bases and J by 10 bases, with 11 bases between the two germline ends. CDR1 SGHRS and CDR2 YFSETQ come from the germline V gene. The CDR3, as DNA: TGCGCCAGCAGCTTGGCACAGGAGGGGTCACCCCTCCACTTT. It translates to CASSLAQEGSPLHF. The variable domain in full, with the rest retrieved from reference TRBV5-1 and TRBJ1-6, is KAGVTQTPRYLIKTRGQQVTLSCSPISGHRSVSWYQQTPGQGLQFLFEYFSETQRNKGNFPGRFSGRQFSNSRSEMNVSTLELGDSALYLCASSLAQEGSPLHFGNGTRLTVT.

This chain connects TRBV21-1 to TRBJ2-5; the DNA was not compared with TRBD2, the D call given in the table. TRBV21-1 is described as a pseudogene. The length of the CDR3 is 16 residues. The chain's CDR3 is CASSKKILVAEETQYF. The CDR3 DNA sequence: TGTGCCAGCAGCAAAAAAATCCTGGTGGCGGAAGAGACCCAGTACTTC.

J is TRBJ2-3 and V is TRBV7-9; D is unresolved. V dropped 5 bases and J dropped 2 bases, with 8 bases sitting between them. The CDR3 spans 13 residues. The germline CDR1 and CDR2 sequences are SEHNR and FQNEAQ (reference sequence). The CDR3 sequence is CASSHDTTDTQYF. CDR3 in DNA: TGTGCCAGCAGCCACGACACCACAGATACGCAGTATTTT.

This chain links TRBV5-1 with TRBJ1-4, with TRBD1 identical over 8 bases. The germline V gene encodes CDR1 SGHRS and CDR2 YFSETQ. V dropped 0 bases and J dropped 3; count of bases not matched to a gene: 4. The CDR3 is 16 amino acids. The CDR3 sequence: CASSLGQGAANEKLFF. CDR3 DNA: TGCGCCAGCAGCTTGGGGCAGGGGGCTGCTAATGAAAAACTGTTTTTT. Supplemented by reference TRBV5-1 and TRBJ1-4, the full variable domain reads KAGVTQTPRYLIKTRGQQVTLSCSPISGHRSVSWYQQTPGQGLQFLFEYFSETQRNKGNFPGRFSGRQFSNSRSEMNVSTLELGDSALYLCASSLGQGAANEKLFFGSGTQLSVL.

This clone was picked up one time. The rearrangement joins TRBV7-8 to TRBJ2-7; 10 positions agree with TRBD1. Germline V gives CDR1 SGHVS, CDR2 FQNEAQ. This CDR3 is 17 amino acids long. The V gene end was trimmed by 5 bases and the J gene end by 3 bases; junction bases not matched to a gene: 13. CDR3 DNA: TGTGCCAGCAGCCCCCATTCAATGGGGACAGGGGACTACGAGCAGTACTTC. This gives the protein CASSPHSMGTGDYEQYF. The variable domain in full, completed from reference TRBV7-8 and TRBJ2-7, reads GAGVSQSPRYKVAKRGQDVALRCDPISGHVSLFWYQQALGQGPEFLTYFQNEAQLDKSGLPSDRFFAERPEGSVSTLKIQRTQQEDSAVYLCASSPHSMGTGDYEQYFGPGTRLTVT.

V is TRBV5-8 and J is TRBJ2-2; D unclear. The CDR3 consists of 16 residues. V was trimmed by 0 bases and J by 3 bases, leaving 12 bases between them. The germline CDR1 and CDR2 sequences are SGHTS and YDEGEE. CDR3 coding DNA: TGTGCCAGCAGCTTGGGAGGATTTTGGGACACCGGGGAGCTGTTTTTT. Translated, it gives CASSLGGFWDTGELFF.

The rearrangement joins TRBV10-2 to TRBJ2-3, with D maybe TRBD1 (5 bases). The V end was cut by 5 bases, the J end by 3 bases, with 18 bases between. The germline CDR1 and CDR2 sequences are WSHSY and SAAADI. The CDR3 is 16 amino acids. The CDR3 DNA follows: TGCGCCAGCAGTCTAGGGGCTGGAGCTAAAACAGATACGCAGTATTTT. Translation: CASSLGAGAKTDTQYF.

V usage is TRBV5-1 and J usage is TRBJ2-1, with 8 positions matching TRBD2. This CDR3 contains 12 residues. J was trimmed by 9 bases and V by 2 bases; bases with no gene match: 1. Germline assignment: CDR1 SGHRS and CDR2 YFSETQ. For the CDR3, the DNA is TGCGCCAGCAGCTTTCTAGCGGGTGAGCAGTTCTTC. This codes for CASSFLAGEQFF.

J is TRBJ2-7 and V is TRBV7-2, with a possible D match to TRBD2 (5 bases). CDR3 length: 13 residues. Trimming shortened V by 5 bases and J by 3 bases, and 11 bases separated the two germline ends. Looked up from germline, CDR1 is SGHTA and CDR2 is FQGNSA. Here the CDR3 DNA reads TGTGCCAGCAGCCTGACGGACTTCTACGAGCAGTACTTC. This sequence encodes CASSLTDFYEQYF.

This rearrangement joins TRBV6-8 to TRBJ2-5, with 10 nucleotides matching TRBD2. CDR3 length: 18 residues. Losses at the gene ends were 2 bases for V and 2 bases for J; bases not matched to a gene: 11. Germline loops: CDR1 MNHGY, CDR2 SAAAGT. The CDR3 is CASSYRSGGGPRQETQYF. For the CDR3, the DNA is TGTGCCAGCAGTTACCGAAGCGGGGGGGGGCCTCGACAAGAGACCCAGTACTTC.

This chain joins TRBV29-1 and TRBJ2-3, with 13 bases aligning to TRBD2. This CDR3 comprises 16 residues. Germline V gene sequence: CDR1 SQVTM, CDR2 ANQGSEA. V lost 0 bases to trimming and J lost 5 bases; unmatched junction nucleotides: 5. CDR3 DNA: TGCAGCGTTGAAGAGGGGACTAGCGGGAACGAAGATACGCAGTATTTT. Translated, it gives CSVEEGTSGNEDTQYF.

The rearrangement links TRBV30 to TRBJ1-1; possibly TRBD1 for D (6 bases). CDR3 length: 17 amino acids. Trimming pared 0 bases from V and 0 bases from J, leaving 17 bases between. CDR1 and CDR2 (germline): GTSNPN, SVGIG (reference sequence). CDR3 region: CAWSVYTGGPMNTEAFF. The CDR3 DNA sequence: TGTGCCTGGAGTGTCTATACGGGGGGCCCAATGAACACTGAAGCTTTCTTT.

Here the CDR3 DNA reads TGTGCCAGCAGCACCCGGGACAGCCATCAGCCCCAGCATTTT. Encoded protein: CASSTRDSHQPQHF. V is TRBV21-1 and J is TRBJ1-5; the listed D gene, TRBD1, was not tested against the DNA. TRBV21-1 is noted as a pseudogene. The CDR3 length is 14 residues.

In DNA form, the CDR3 reads TGTGCCAGCAGCTCACTCGAGGCTCCCCGGGGAGAGCAGTACTTC. Protein product: CASSSLEAPRGEQYF. This chain joins TRBV11-3 and TRBJ2-7; maybe TRBD2 (5 bases). Germline values: CDR1 SGHNT, CDR2 YENEEA. Trimming cost V 4 bases and J 7 bases, with 20 bases left between them. The CDR3 is made up of 15 amino acids.

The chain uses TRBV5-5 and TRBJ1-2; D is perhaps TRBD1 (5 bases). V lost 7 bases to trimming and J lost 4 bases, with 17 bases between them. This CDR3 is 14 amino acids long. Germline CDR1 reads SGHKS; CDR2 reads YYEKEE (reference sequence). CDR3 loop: CASSPVREPYGYTF. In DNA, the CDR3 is TGTGCCAGCTCCCCTGTCAGGGAACCCTATGGCTACACCTTC.

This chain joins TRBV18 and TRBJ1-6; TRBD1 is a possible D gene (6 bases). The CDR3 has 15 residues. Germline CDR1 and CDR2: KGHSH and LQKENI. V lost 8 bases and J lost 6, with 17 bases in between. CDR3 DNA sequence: TGTGCCAGCACCGTACAGGGTAGCTTTAATTCACCCCTCCACTTT. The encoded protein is CASTVQGSFNSPLHF.

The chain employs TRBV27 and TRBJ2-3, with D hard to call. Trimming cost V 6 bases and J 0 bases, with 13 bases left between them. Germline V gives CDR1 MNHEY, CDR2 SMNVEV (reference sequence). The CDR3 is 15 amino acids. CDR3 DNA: TGTGCCAGCAGATTCCTTAGCCGTAGCACAGATACGCAGTATTTT. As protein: CASRFLSRSTDTQYF.

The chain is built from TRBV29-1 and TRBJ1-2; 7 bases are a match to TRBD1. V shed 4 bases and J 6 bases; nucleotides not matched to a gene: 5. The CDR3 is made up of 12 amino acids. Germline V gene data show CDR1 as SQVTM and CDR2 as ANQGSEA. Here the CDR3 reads CSVGGGVHGYTF. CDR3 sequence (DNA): TGCAGCGTTGGAGGGGGCGTACATGGCTACACCTTC.